The rows below give T cell receptor beta chains drawn from one sample of a study of blood T cell repertoires in COVID-19. Sequenced by immunoSEQ multiplex PCR; TCRdb stores in-frame clones only, minus some. The data show about 140,000 clones, approximately 78% seen once. The sequenced material came from PBMCs or T cells enriched from blood (not recorded which). These receptor sequences come from a woman aged 45 to 65 who had recovered from COVID-19. Each CDR3 is given with its conserved first and last residue. A D gene is named only where the DNA matches it firmly. Clone size appears in some rows only: once, few, many, or a class for an expanded clone.

j_gene	v_gene	d_gene	abundance	CDR3nt	CDR3aa
TRBJ1-4	TRBV11-2	TRBD1	once	TGTGCCAGCAGCTTTGGGGACAGGGGGCTTAGTGAAAAACTGTTTTTT	CASSFGDRGLSEKLFF
TRBJ2-3	TRBV7-9	TRBD2	NA	TGTGCCAGCAGGGCTAGCGGGGGGTTCGCAGATACGCAGTATTTT	CASRASGGFADTQYF
TRBJ2-1	TRBV10-2	TRBD2	NA	TGCGCCAGCAGTGAACCTAGCGGGACCTACTACAATGAGCAGTTCTTC	CASSEPSGTYYNEQFF
TRBJ1-1	TRBV29-1	NA	NA	TGCAGCGTTGAGAAGGGAGCCGAAGCTTTCTTT	CSVEKGAEAFF
TRBJ2-3	TRBV28	TRBD1	NA	TGTGCCAGCAGTTCAGGGGGACAGGGTCCTGGGGATACGCAGTATTTT	CASSSGGQGPGDTQYF
TRBJ2-3	TRBV19	NA	NA	TGTGCCAGTAGTATAAGACAGGCCTCAGATACGCAGTATTTT	CASSIRQASDTQYF
TRBJ1-5	TRBV10-3	NA	once	TGTGCCACCTCTGCGGGTAACAATCAGCCCCAGCATTTT	CATSAGNNQPQHF
TRBJ1-4	TRBV5-1	TRBD1	NA	TGCGCCAGCGCCTACGGGACAGGGGATGAAAAACTGTTTTTT	CASAYGTGDEKLFF
TRBJ2-1	TRBV5-5	TRBD2	NA	TGTGCCAGCAGCTTGGCCCTAGCGGGGGGGGAGCAGTTCTTC	CASSLALAGGEQFF
TRBJ1-2	TRBV5-6	NA	NA	TGTGCCAGCAGCCTGGGGGCTATCTATGGCTACACCTTC	CASSLGAIYGYTF
TRBJ2-2	TRBV10-3	TRBD2	few	TGTGCCATTTCAGCGGGAGACACCGGGGAGCTGTTTTTT	CAISAGDTGELFF
TRBJ1-4	TRBV5-4	NA	NA	TGTGCCAGCAGCAGTGGGGGGACCGATGAAAAACTGTTTTTT	CASSSGGTDEKLFF
TRBJ1-2	TRBV5-1	TRBD1	NA	TGCGCCAGCAGCTTGGAACAGGGGTGGCATGGCTACACCTTC	CASSLEQGWHGYTF
TRBJ1-3	TRBV7-2	TRBD1	once	TGTGCCAGCAGCCAAGGACAGGGAGGCAACACCATATATTTT	CASSQGQGGNTIYF
TRBJ2-5	TRBV5-1	TRBD1	NA	TGCGCCAGCAGCTTGTTGGGGACAGGGGAAGAGACCCAGTACTTC	CASSLLGTGEETQYF
TRBJ2-3	TRBV5-1	NA	once	TGCGCCAGCAGCTTGGGTGCTAGGCCAGATACGCAGTATTTT	CASSLGARPDTQYF
TRBJ1-2	TRBV19	NA	NA	TGTGCCAGTTCCGCCCTCCGGGACGGGGGCTATGGCTACACCTTC	CASSALRDGGYGYTF
TRBJ1-2	TRBV2	NA	NA	TGTGCCAGCAGTGAAGCATCGGGACTTTGGGCTAACTATGGCTACACCTTC	CASSEASGLWANYGYTF
TRBJ1-4	TRBV18	TRBD1	few	TGTGCCAGCTCACCGCCTGGGACAGCTAGAAATGAAAAACTGTTTTTT	CASSPPGTARNEKLFF
TRBJ1-5	TRBV28	TRBD1	NA	TGTGCCAGCAGTTTGTCGACAGGGGGCAATCAGCCCCAGCATTTT	CASSLSTGGNQPQHF
TRBJ1-6	TRBV29-1	TRBD1	NA	TGCAGCGCAACTGAAGGGGGCGTGAATTCACCCCTCCACTTT	CSATEGGVNSPLHF